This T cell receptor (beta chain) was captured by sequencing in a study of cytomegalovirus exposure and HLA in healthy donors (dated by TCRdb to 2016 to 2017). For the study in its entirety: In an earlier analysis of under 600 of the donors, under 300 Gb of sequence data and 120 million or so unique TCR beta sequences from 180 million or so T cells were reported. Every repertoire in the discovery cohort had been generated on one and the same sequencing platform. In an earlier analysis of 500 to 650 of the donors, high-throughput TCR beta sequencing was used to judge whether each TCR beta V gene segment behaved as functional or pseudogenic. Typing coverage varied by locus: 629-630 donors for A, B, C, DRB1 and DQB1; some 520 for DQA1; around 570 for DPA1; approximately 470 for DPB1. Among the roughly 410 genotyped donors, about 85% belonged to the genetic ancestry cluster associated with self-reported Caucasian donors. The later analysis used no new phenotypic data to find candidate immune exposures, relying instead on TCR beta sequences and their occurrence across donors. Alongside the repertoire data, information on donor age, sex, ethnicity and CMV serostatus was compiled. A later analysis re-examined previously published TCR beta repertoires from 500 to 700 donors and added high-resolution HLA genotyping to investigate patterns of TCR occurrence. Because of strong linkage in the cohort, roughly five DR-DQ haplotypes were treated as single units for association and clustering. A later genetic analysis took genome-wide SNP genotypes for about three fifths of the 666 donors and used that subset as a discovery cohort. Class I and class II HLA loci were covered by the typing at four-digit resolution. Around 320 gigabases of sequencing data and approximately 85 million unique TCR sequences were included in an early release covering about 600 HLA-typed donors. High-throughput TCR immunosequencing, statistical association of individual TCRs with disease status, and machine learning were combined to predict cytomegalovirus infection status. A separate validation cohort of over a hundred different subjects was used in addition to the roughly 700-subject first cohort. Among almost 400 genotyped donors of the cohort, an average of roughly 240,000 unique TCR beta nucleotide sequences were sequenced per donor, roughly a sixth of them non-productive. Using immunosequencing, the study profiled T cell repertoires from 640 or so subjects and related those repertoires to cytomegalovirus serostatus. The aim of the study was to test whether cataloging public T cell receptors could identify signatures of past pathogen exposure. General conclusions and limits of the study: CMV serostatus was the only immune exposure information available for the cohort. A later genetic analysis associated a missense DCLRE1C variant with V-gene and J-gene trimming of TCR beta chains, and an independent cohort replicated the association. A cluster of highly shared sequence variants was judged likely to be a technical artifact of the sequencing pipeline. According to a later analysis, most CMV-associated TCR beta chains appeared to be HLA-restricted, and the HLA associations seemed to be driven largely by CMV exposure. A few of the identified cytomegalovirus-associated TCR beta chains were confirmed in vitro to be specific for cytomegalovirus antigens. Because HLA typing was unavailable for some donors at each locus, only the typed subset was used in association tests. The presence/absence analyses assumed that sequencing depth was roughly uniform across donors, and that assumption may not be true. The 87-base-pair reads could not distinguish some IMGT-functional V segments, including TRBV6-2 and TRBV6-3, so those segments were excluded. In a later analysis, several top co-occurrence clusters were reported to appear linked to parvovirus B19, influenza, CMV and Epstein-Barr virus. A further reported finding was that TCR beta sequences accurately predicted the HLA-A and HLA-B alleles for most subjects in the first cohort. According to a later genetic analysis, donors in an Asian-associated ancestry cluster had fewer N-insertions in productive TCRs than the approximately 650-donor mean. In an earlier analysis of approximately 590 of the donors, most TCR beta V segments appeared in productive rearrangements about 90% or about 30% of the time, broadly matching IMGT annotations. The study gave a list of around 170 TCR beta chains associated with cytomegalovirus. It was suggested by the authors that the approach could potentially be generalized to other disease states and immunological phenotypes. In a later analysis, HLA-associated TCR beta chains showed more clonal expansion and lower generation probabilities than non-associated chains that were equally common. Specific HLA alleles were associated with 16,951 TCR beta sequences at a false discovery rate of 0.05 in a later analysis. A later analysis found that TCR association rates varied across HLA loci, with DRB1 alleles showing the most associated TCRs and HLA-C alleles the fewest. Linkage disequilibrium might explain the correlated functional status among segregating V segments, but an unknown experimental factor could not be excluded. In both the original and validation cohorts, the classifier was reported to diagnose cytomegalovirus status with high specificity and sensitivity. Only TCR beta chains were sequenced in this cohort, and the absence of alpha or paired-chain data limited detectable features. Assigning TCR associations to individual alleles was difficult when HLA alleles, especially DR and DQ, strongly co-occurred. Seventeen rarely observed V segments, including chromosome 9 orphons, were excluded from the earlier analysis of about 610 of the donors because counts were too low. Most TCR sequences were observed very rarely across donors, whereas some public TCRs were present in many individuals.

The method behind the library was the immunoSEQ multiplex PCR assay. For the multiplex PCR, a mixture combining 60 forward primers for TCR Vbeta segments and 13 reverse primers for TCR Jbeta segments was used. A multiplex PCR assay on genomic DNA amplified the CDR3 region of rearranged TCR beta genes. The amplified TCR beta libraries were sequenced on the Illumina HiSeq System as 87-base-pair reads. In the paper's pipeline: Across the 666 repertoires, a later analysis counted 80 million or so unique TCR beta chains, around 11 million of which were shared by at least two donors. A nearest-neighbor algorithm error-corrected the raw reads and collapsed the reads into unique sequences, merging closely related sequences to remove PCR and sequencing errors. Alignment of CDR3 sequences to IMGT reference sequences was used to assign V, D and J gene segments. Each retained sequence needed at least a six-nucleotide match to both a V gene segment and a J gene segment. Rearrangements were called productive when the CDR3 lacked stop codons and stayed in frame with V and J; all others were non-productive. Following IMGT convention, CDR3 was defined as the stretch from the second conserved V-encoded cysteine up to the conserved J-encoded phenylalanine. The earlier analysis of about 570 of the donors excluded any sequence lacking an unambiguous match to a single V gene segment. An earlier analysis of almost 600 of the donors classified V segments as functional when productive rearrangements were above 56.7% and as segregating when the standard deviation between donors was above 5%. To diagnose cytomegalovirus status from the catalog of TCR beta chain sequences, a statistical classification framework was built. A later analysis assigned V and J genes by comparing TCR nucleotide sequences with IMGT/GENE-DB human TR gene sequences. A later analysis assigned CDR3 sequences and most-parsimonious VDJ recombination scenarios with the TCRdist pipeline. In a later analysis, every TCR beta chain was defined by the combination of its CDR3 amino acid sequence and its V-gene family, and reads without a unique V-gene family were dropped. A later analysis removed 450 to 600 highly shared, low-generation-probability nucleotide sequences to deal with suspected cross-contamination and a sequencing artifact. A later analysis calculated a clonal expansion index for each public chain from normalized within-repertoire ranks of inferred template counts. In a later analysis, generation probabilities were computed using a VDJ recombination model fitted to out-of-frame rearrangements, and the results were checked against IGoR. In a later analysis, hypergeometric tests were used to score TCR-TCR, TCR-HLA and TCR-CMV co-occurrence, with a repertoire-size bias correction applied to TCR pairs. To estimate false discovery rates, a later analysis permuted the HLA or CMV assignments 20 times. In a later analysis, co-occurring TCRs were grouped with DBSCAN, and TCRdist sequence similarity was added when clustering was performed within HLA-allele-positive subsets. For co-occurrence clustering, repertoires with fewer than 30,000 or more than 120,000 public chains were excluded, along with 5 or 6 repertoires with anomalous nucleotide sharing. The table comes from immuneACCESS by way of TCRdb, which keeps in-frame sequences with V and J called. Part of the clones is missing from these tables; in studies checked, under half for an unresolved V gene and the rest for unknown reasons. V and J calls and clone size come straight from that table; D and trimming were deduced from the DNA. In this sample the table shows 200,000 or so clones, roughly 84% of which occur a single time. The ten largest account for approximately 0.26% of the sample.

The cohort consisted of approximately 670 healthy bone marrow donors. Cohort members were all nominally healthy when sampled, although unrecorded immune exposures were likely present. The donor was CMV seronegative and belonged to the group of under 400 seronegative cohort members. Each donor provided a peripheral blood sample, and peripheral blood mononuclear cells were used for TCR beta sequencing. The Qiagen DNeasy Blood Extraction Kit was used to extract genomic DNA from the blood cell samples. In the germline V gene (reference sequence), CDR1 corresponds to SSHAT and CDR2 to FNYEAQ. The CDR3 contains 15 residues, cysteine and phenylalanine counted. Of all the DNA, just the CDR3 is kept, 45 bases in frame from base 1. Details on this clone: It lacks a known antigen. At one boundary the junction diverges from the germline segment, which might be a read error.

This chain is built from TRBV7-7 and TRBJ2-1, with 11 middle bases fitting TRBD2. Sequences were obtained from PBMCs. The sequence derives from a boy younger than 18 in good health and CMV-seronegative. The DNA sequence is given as TGTGCTAGCAGCTTCGAGACTAGCGGGGCGGGTGAGCAGTTCTTC. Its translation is CASSFETSGAGEQFF.